This is a list of T cell receptor beta chains from one sample in a study of cytomegalovirus exposure and HLA in healthy donors. Data came from immunoSEQ multiplex PCR; TCRdb stores just in-frame clones and leaves some out. The sample yields roughly 300,000 clones, about nine tenths seen once. The material sequenced was PBMCs. Every receptor here comes from a woman aged 18-30 years in good health and CMV-seronegative. CDR3s include the opening cysteine and the closing phenylalanine or tryptophan. D genes are given only for firm matches.

cdr3_length d_call j_call v_call cdr3_aa cdr3_nt
13 . TRBJ1-1 TRBV29-1 CSVLEASGTEAFF TGCAGCGTTTTGGAGGCTTCCGGAACTGAAGCTTTCTTT
13 . TRBJ2-1 TRBV7-9 CASSPEGYNEQFF TGTGCCAGCAGCCCGGAGGGTTACAATGAGCAGTTCTTC
15 . TRBJ2-7 TRBV18 CASSPFAGDSYEQYF TGTGCCAGCTCACCATTTGCAGGGGATTCCTACGAGCAGTACTTC
13 . TRBJ2-7 TRBV2 CASNPTRAYEQYF TGTGCCAGCAACCCGACTAGGGCCTACGAGCAGTACTTC
14 . TRBJ2-2 TRBV9 CASSVELHTGELFF TGTGCCAGCAGCGTAGAACTACACACCGGGGAGCTGTTTTTT
13 TRBD1 TRBJ1-4 TRBV5-1 CASSSGQDEKLFF TGCGCCAGCAGCTCAGGACAGGACGAAAAACTGTTTTTT
15 TRBD1 TRBJ1-2 TRBV7-2 CASSLVTGEDYGYTF TGTGCCAGCAGCTTAGTAACAGGGGAAGACTATGGCTACACCTTC
16 TRBD2 TRBJ2-7 TRBV4-3 CASSQDGTSGVYEQYF TGCGCCAGCAGCCAAGATGGGACTAGCGGGGTCTACGAGCAGTACTTC
15 . TRBJ2-7 TRBV6-1 CASSDIHGVDYEQYF TGTGCCAGCAGTGATATACACGGGGTTGACTACGAGCAGTACTTC
15 . TRBJ2-7 TRBV28 CASRRDRDLSYEQYF TGTGCCAGCAGGCGGGACCGGGATCTTTCCTACGAGCAGTACTTC
16 . TRBJ2-3 TRBV18 CASSPLAGEGGDTQYF TGTGCCAGCTCACCCTTGGCGGGAGAAGGGGGAGATACGCAGTATTTT
14 . TRBJ1-5 TRBV4-1 CASSQDSVYQPQHF TGCGCCAGCAGCCAAGACTCGGTATATCAGCCCCAGCATTTT
17 TRBD1 TRBJ2-1 TRBV7-9 CASSLTGSGTGIDEQFF TGTGCCAGCAGCTTAACAGGATCCGGGACAGGGATCGATGAGCAGTTCTTC
12 . TRBJ1-3 TRBV7-2 CASSPTGNTIYF TGTGCCAGCAGCCCCACTGGAAACACCATATATTTT
13 . TRBJ1-5 TRBV7-3 CASSLRGNQPQHF TGTGCCAGCAGCTTGAGGGGCAATCAGCCCCAGCATTTT
17 . TRBJ1-2 TRBV4-3 CASSPTSVDYANYGYTF TGCGCCAGCAGCCCTACGTCAGTCGACTACGCTAACTATGGCTACACCTTC
16 TRBD1 TRBJ1-2 TRBV10-2 CASEPGQGARGPKYTF TGCGCCAGCGAGCCGGGACAGGGGGCGCGGGGGCCTAAATACACCTTC
15 . TRBJ2-1 TRBV7-9 CASSFMAASYNEQFF TGTGCCAGCAGCTTTATGGCGGCTTCCTACAATGAGCAGTTCTTC